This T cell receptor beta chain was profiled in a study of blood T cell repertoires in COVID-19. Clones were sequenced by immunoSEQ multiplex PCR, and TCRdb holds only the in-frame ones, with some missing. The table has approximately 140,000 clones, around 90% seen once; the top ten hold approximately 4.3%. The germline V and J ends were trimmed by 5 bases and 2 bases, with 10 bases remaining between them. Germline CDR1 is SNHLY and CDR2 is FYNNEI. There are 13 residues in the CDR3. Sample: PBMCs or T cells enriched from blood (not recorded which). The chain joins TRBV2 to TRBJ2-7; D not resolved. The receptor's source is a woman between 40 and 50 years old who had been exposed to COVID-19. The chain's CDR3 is CASSPGFTYEQYF. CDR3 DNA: TGTGCCAGCAGTCCCGGTTTTACCTACGAGCAGTACTTC.